A selection of T cell receptor beta chains follows, all from one sample in a study of post-analysis software for immune sequencing data. Each CDR3 protein is one row after TCRdb ran MiXCR on the PCR reads. The data hold 650,000 to 900,000 distinct CDR3 sequences, with approximately 44% observed a single time. Sequenced: blood. These receptors came from a girl aged 5 to 17 with multiple sclerosis. CDR3s include the opening cysteine and the closing phenylalanine or tryptophan. D genes are given only for firm matches. Rows may omit the clone size; those that give it use once, few, many or a size class.

clone size,V gene,J gene,D gene,CDR3 protein,CDR3 DNA
few,TRBV15,TRBJ2-3,-,CATSKTRVNTDTQYF,TGTGCCACCAGCAAGACTAGGGTCAACACAGATACGCAGTATTTT
-,TRBV10-2,TRBJ2-1,-,CASSAGEQFF,TGCGCCAGCAGTGCCGGTGAGCAGTTCTTC
few,TRBV12-3/TRBV12-4,TRBJ1-1,TRBD1,CASSPGGQSLTEAFF,TGTGCCAGCAGTCCGGGGGGACAGAGCCTCACTGAAGCTTTCTTT
-,TRBV6-1,TRBJ2-5,-,CASSALLGVRETQYF,TGTGCCAGCAGTGCTCTACTAGGGGTTCGGGAGACCCAGTACTTC
-,TRBV29-1,TRBJ2-7,-,CSVEDRGLPYEQYF,TGCAGCGTTGAAGATCGCGGACTTCCCTACGAGCAGTACTTC
-,TRBV28,TRBJ2-4,-,CASSSPGSGNIQYF,TGTGCCAGCAGTTCGCCCGGCTCGGGAAACATTCAGTACTTC
many,TRBV13,TRBJ2-1,TRBD2,CASSGSSYNEQFF,TGTGCCTCCAGCGGGAGCTCCTACAATGAGCAGTTCTTC
-,TRBV12-3/TRBV12-4,TRBJ2-5,-,CASGWSNLETQYF,TGTGCCAGCGGCTGGAGCAACCTAGAGACCCAGTACTTC
-,TRBV20-1,TRBJ2-7,TRBD2,CSAPRTSGRNGYEQYF,TGCAGTGCTCCTAGGACTAGCGGGAGGAATGGGTACGAGCAGTACTTC
-,TRBV6-1,TRBJ1-2,-,CASRGRTAGGYTF,TGTGCCAGCAGGGGCCGGACAGCCGGGGGCTACACCTTC
-,TRBV29-1,TRBJ1-2,-,CSVEFGSAFYGYTF,TGCAGCGTTGAATTCGGCAGTGCCTTCTATGGCTACACCTTC
-,TRBV5-1,TRBJ2-3,-,CASSLARTRGSADTQYF,TGCGCCAGCAGCTTGGCCCGGACTCGAGGTTCCGCAGATACGCAGTATTTT
-,TRBV4-2,TRBJ2-5,-,CASSQAYGTTEETQYF,TGTGCCAGCAGCCAAGCCTATGGTACGACAGAAGAGACCCAGTACTTC
-,TRBV2,TRBJ2-6,-,CASIGQKSSGANVLTF,TGTGCCAGCATAGGACAAAAGAGCTCTGGGGCCAACGTCCTGACTTTC
few,TRBV4-3,TRBJ2-5,-,CASSQDLYPGETQYF,TGCGCCAGCAGCCAAGATTTGTACCCTGGGGAGACCCAGTACTTC
-,TRBV10-2,TRBJ1-1,-,CASSEGARTTEAFF,TGCGCCAGCAGTGAGGGGGCGCGAACCACTGAAGCTTTCTTT
many,TRBV10-3,TRBJ2-5,-,CAISGRTQETQYF,TGTGCCATCAGTGGCCGGACTCAAGAGACCCAGTACTTC
-,TRBV6-1,TRBJ2-4,TRBD2,CASSEEGLPLGGRAKNIQYF,TGTGCCAGCAGTGAAGAGGGGCTCCCCCTGGGCGGGAGGGCCAAAAACATTCAGTACTTC
-,TRBV20-1,TRBJ1-1,-,CSALQGLNTEAFF,TGCAGTGCTTTACAGGGTCTCAACACTGAAGCTTTCTTT
-,TRBV10-3,TRBJ2-3,TRBD2,CAVSGSTDTQYF,TGTGCCGTTAGCGGGAGCACAGATACGCAGTATTTT
-,TRBV30,TRBJ1-2,TRBD1,CAWYSDWTGDYGYTF,TGTGCCTGGTACAGCGACTGGACAGGGGACTATGGCTACACCTTC
-,TRBV2,TRBJ1-1,-,CASGAGRWTEAFF,TGTGCCAGCGGTGCGGGGAGGTGGACTGAAGCTTTCTTT
few,TRBV11-2,TRBJ2-7,-,CASRPPGGGNEQYF,TGTGCCAGCAGGCCCCCGGGCGGCGGAAACGAGCAGTACTTC
-,TRBV20-1,TRBJ2-7,-,CSAREDRLYEQYF,TGCAGTGCTCGAGAGGACAGATTATACGAGCAGTACTTC
-,TRBV29-1,TRBJ1-1,TRBD1,CSADEGGGRVAFF,TGCAGCGCCGATGAAGGGGGCGGGCGGGTAGCTTTCTTT
-,TRBV12-3/TRBV12-4,TRBJ2-3,-,CASSGGFSTDTQYF,TGTGCCAGCAGTGGGGGCTTTAGCACAGATACGCAGTATTTT
few,TRBV6-5,TRBJ1-2,TRBD1,CASRRDRLNSGRGYTF,TGTGCCAGCAGAAGGGACAGGCTCAACTCCGGGCGTGGCTACACCTTC
-,TRBV29-1,TRBJ2-1,TRBD2,CSVDKVAGEGEQFF,TGCAGCGTTGATAAGGTAGCGGGAGAGGGTGAGCAGTTCTTC
few,TRBV12-3/TRBV12-4,TRBJ1-1,TRBD1,CASSSGQANTEAFF,TGTGCCAGCAGTTCGGGACAGGCCAACACTGAAGCTTTCTTT
-,TRBV7-9,TRBJ2-1,-,CASSLRPRTYNEQFF,TGTGCCAGCAGCTTAAGGCCGCGTACGTACAATGAGCAGTTCTTC
few,TRBV12-3/TRBV12-4,TRBJ2-1,TRBD1,CASSLTGAGNEQFF,TGTGCCAGCAGTTTAACAGGGGCGGGCAATGAGCAGTTCTTC
-,TRBV5-1,TRBJ1-5,-,CASSFGGTNQPQHF,TGCGCCAGCAGCTTTGGCGGGACGAATCAGCCCCAGCATTTT
-,TRBV9,TRBJ2-1,TRBD2,CASSVASTSGGDNEQFF,TGTGCCAGCAGCGTAGCTTCAACTAGCGGAGGGGACAATGAGCAGTTCTTC
few,TRBV5-6,TRBJ2-1,-,CASSAPGSNEQFF,TGTGCCAGCAGCGCCCCTGGGTCCAATGAGCAGTTCTTC
-,TRBV6-6,TRBJ1-2,-,CASSFWGAPDYSYTF,TGTGCCAGCAGCTTTTGGGGGGCGCCGGACTATAGCTACACCTTC
-,TRBV6-1,TRBJ1-2,-,CASSRKQSGDGYTF,TGTGCCAGCAGTCGAAAGCAGTCCGGAGATGGCTACACCTTC
-,TRBV6-6,TRBJ2-1,-,CASREPGLLRNEQFF,TGTGCCAGCAGGGAACCGGGACTCCTACGCAATGAGCAGTTCTTC
-,TRBV25-1,TRBJ2-7,-,CASSDGDIIREQYF,TGTGCCAGCAGTGACGGGGACATAATACGGGAGCAGTACTTC
-,TRBV24-1,TRBJ2-7,-,CATSDPDRTYEQYF,TGTGCCACCAGTGATCCGGACAGAACCTACGAGCAGTACTTC
few,TRBV30,TRBJ1-2,-,CAWSVSYEYGYTF,TGTGCCTGGAGTGTTTCGTATGAGTATGGCTACACCTTC
few,TRBV7-8,TRBJ2-1,-,CASSFGTTTDEQFF,TGTGCCAGCAGCTTCGGGACCACCACGGATGAGCAGTTCTTC
-,TRBV12-3/TRBV12-4,TRBJ2-1,TRBD2,CASSPTSGHNEQFF,TGTGCCAGCAGTCCGACTAGCGGGCACAATGAGCAGTTCTTC
-,TRBV15,TRBJ2-5,TRBD1,CATSARDRGYQETQYF,TGTGCCACCAGCGCCCGGGACAGGGGGTACCAAGAGACCCAGTACTTC
few,TRBV11-2,TRBJ2-5,TRBD2,CASSPTGTSVLQETQYF,TGTGCCAGCAGCCCCACCGGGACTAGCGTACTACAAGAGACCCAGTACTTC
-,TRBV4-1,TRBJ1-4,-,CASSQEGWGEKLFF,TGCGCCAGCAGCCAAGAAGGCTGGGGCGAAAAACTGTTTTTT
-,TRBV7-8,TRBJ1-4,TRBD1,CVSSLGDRDEKLFF,TGTGTCAGCAGCCTGGGGGACAGGGATGAAAAACTGTTTTTT
few,TRBV12-3/TRBV12-4,TRBJ1-5,-,CASSLQISNQPQHF,TGTGCCAGCAGTTTGCAGATTAGCAATCAGCCCCAGCATTTT
few,TRBV5-1,TRBJ2-1,TRBD2,CASRVVPGTKISYNEQFF,TGCGCCAGCAGAGTGGTGCCCGGGACTAAAATCTCCTACAATGAGCAGTTCTTC
-,TRBV5-6,TRBJ2-5,TRBD2,CASSFLAGGMETQYF,TGTGCCAGCAGCTTCCTAGCGGGAGGGATGGAGACCCAGTACTTC
-,TRBV28,TRBJ2-4,-,CASSPMRSEQYF,TGTGCCAGCAGCCCCATGAGGAGTGAGCAGTACTTC
-,TRBV5-1,TRBJ2-3,TRBD2,CASSLILAGGADTQYF,TGCGCCAGCAGCCTCATCCTAGCGGGAGGGGCAGATACGCAGTATTTT
few,TRBV3-1,TRBJ1-2,-,CASSPSSGGYGYTF,TGTGCCAGCAGCCCCAGCTCCGGGGGCTATGGCTACACCTTC